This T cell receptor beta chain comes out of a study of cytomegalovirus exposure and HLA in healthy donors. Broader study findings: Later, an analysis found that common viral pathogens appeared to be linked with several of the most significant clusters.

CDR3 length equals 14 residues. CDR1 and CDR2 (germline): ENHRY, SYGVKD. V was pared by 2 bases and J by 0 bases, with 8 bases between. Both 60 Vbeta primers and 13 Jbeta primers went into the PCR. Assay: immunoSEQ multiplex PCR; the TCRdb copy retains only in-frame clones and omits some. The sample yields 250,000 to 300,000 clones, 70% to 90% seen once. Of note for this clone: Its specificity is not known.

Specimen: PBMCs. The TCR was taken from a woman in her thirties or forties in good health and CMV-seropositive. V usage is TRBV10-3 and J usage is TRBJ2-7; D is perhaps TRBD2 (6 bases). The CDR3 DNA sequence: TGTGCCATCAGTGAGGGGGGGAACTCCTACGAGCAGTACTTC. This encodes CAISEGGNSYEQYF.